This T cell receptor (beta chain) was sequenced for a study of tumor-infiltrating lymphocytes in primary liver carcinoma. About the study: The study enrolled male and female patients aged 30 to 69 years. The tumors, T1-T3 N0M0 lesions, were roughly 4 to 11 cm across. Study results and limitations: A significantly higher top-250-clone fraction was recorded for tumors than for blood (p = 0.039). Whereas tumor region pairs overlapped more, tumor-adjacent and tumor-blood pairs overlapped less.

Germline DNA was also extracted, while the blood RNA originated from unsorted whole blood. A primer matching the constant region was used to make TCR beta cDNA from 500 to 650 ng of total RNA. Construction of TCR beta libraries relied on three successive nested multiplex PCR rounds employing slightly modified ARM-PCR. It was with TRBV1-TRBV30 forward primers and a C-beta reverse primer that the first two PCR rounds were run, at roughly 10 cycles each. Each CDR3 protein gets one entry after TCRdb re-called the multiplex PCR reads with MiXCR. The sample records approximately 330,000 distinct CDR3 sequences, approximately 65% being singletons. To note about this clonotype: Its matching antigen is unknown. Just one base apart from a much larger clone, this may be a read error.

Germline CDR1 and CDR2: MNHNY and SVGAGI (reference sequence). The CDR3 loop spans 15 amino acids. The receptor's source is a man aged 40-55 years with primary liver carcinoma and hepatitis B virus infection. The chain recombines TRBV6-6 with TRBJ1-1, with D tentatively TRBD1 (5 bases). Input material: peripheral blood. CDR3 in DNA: TGTGCCAGCAGTTACGAAGGGACCCTGAACTCTGAAGCTTTCTTT. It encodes CASSYEGTLNSEAFF.